The clone carrying this T cell receptor beta chain has more than one count but fewer than ten. Its antigen is unidentified. The data originate from a study of tumor-infiltrating lymphocytes in localized non-small cell lung cancer. Whole-study findings and limits: Technical variation could not be separated from intratumor heterogeneity here.

Method: immunoSEQ multiplex PCR; TCRdb's copy keeps in-frame clones and lacks some. The sample shows roughly 11,000 clones, 80% to 85% of them seen only once. The receptor comes from a human donor with non-small cell lung cancer. The sequenced material came from lung tumor tissue.

CDR3 sequence: CASSQDGSGVGLDEQFF. Written as DNA, the CDR3 is TGCGCCAGCAGCCAAGATGGTAGCGGAGTAGGTTTAGATGAGCAGTTCTTC. J is TRBJ2-1 and V is TRBV4-1; possibly TRBD2 for D (6 bases). Trimming removed 0 bases at V and 8 bases at J, with 20 bases between. The CDR3 extends over 17 amino acids. The germline V gene has CDR1 MGHRA and CDR2 YSYEKL.